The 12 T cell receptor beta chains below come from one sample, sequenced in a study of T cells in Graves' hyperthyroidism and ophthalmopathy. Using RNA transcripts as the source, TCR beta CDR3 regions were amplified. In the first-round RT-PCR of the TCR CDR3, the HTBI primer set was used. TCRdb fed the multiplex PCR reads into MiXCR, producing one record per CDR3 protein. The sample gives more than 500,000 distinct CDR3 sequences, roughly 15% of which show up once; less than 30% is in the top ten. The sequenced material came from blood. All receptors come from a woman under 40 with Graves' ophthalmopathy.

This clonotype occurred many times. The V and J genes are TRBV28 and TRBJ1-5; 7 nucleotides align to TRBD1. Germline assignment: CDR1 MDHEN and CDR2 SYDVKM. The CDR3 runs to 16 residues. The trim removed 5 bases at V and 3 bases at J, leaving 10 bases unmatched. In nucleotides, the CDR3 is TGTGCCAGCAGTAAAAATCCAGGGGGTCACAATCAGCCCCAGCATTTT. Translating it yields CASSKNPGGHNQPQHF. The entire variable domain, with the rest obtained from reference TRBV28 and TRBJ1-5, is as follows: DVKVTQSSRYLVKRTGEKVFLECVQDMDHENMFWYRQDPGLGLRLIYFSYDVKMKEKGDIPEGYSVSREKKERFSLILESASTNQTSMYLCASSKNPGGHNQPQHFGDGTRLSIL.

CDR3 bases: TGTGCCAGCAGTTTCTTGGGGGCAGCCCAAGGGGAAAAACTGTTTTTT. Translating gives CASSFLGAAQGEKLFF. The chain links TRBV28 to TRBJ1-4, with D possibly TRBD1 on 6 matching bases. V was cut by 3 bases and J by 8 bases, with 19 bases left in between. The CDR3 is made up of 16 amino acids. Germline lookup yields CDR1 MDHEN and CDR2 SYDVKM.

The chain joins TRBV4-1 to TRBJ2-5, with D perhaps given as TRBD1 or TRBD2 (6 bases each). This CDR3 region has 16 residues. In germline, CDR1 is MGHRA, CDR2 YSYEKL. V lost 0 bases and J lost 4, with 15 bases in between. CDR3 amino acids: CASSQERGTGAETQYF. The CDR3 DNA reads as TGCGCCAGCAGCCAAGAACGCGGGACGGGGGCAGAGACCCAGTACTTC.

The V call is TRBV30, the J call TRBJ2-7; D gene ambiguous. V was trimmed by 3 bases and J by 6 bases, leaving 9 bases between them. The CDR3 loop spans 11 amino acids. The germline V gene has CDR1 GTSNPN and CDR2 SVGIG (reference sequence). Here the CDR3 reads CAWSNGIEQYF. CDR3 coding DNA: TGTGCCTGGAGCAACGGTATCGAGCAGTACTTC.

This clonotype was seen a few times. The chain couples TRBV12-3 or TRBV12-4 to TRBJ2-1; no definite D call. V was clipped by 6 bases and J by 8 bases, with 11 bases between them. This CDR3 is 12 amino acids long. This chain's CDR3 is CASSLRTDEQFF. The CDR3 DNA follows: TGTGCCAGCAGCCTACGTACCGATGAGCAGTTCTTC.

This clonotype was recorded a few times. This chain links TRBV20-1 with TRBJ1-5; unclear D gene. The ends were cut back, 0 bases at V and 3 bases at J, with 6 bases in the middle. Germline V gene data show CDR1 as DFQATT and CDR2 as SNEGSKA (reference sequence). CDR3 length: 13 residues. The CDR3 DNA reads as TGCAGTGCTAGAGACCAGCTCAATCAGCCCCAGCATTTT. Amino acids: CSARDQLNQPQHF.

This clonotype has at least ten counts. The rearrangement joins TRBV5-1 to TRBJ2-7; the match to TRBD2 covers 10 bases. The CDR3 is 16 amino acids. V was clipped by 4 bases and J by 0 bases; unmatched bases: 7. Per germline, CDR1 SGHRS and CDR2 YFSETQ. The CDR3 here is CASSRTSGAISYEQYF. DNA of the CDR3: TGCGCCAGCAGCAGGACTAGCGGAGCGATCTCCTACGAGCAGTACTTC.

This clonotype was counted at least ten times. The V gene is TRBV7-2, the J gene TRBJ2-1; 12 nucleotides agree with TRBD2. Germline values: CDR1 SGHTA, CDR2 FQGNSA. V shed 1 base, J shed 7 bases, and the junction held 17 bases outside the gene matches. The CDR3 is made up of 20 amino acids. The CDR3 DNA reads TGTGCCAGCAGCTTAGGCGCTAGCGGGAGGGCGGCGGCAAGCAGGAATGAGCAGTTCTTC. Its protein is CASSLGASGRAAASRNEQFF.

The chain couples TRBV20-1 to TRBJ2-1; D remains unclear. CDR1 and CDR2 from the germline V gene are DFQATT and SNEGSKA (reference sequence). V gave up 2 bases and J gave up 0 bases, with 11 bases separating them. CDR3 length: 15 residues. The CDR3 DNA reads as TGCAGTGCTAGAAAGGGCCCAAGCTCCTACAATGAGCAGTTCTTC. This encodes CSARKGPSSYNEQFF.

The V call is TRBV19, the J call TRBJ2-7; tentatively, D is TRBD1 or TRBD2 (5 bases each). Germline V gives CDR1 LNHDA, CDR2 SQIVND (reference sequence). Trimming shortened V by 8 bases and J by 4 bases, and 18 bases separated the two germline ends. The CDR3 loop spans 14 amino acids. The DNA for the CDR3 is TGTGCCAGTTCCTGGGCCGAGGGGCGGTACGAGCAGTACTTC. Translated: CASSWAEGRYEQYF.

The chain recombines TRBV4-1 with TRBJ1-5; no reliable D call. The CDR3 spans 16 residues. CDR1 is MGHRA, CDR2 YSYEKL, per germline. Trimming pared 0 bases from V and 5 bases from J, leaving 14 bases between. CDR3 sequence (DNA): TGCGCCAGCAGCCAAGACCACGCGATGAGACATCAGCCCCAGCATTTT. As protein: CASSQDHAMRHQPQHF.

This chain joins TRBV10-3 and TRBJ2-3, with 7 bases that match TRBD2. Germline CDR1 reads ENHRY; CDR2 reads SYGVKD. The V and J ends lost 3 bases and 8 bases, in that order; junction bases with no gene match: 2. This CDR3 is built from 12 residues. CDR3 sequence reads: CAISEPGGTQYF. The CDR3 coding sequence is TGTGCCATCAGTGAACCGGGGGGTACGCAGTATTTT.